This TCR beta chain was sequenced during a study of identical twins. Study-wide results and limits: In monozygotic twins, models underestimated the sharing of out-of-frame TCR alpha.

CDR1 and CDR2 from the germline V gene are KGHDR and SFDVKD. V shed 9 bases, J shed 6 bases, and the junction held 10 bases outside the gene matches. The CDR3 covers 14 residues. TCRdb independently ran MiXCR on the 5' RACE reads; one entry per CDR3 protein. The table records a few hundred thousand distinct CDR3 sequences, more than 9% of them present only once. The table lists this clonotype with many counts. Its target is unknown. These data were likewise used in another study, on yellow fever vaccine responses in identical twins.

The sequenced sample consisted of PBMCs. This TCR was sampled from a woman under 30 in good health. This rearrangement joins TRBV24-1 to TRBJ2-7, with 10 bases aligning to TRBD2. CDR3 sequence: CATSGSGGIGEQYF. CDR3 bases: TGTGCCACCTCGGGTAGCGGGGGGATCGGCGAGCAGTACTTC.